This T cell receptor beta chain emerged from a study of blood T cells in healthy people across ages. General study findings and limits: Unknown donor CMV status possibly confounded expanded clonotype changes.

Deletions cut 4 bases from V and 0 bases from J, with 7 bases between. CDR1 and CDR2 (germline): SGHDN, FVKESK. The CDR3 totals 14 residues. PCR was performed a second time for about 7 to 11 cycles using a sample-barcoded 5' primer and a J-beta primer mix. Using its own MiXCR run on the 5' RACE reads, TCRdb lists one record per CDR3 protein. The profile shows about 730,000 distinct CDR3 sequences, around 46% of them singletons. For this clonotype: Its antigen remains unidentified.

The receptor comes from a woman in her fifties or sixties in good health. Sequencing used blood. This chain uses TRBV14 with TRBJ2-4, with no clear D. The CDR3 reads CASSPRVAKNIQYF. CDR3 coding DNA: TGTGCCAGCAGCCCCCGGGTAGCCAAAAACATTCAGTACTTC.